This TCR beta chain was identified in a study of a mutant IDH1 vaccine in newly diagnosed glioma. Study as a whole: Across weeks 1, 3, 5, 7, 11, 15, 19 and 23, patients received a vaccination each time, eight in all. Patients were started on vaccination 4-6 weeks after radiotherapy alone, or with temozolomide cycles. Treated patients showed a male proportion of about 60%, a female proportion of approximately 40%, and a mean age of 40.4 years.

Time point described: week 5, during vaccination. Every single dose of the vaccine, 300 ug of mutant IDH1 20-mer peptide, came with topical imiquimod. Donors had new IDH1-mutant astrocytomas of WHO grade 3 or 4 (ATRX-lost). Of note for this clone: Its antigen is not identified.

The table came from immunoSEQ multiplex PCR; TCRdb's copy has only in-frame clones and leaves some out. The repertoire holds 50,000 to 70,000 clones, with approximately 86% as singletons. Looked up from germline, CDR1 is SGDLS and CDR2 is YYNGEE. V lost 1 base, J lost 0 bases, and 11 bases lay in between. CDR3 length equals 15 residues. This specimen was PBMCs, taken from a glioma patient whose treatment included an IDH1 peptide vaccine. This TCR was sampled from a woman under 30 with glioma. Some clones in this sample may be carry-over from other donors' samples. The rearrangement links TRBV9 to TRBJ2-7; D might be TRBD2 (5 bases). The chain's CDR3 is CASSVTGLSSYEQYF. The DNA for the CDR3 is TGTGCCAGCAGCGTAACGGGGTTAAGCTCCTACGAGCAGTACTTC.